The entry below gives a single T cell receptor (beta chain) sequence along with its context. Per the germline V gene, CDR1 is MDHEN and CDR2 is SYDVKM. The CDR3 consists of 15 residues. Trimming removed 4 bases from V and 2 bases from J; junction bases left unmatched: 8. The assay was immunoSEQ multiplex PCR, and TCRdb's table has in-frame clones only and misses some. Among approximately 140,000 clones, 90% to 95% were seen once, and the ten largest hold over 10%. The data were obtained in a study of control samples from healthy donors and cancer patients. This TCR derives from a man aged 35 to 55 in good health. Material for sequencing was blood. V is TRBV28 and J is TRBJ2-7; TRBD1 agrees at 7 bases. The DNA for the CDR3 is TGTGCCAGCAGTTGGGTTATGACAGGGACCTACGAGCAGTACTTC. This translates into CASSWVMTGTYEQYF.